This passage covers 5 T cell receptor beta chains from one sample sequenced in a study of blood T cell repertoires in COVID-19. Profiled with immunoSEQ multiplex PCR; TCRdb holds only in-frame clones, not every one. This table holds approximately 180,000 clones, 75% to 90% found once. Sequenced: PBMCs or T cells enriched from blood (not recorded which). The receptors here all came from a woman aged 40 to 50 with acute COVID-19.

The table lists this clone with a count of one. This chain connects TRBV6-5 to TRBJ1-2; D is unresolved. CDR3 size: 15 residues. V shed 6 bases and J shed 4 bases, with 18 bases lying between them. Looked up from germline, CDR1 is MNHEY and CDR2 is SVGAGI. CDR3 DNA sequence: TGTGCCAGCAGGTCCCGTAGGCAGAACAGCTATGGCTACACCTTC. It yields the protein CASRSRRQNSYGYTF.

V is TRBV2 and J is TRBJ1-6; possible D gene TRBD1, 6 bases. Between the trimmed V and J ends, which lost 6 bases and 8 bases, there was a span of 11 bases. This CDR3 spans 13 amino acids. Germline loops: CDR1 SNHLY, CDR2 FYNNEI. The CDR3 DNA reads TGTGCCAGCAGCAGCAGGGGCGATTCACCCCTCCACTTT. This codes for CASSSRGDSPLHF.

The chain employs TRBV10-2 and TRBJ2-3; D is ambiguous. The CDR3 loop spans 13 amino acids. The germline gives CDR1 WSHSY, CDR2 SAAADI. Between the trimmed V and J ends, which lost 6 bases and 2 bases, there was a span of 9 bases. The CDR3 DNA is TGCGCCAGCAGCCGGTCCAACACAGATACGCAGTATTTT. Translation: CASSRSNTDTQYF.

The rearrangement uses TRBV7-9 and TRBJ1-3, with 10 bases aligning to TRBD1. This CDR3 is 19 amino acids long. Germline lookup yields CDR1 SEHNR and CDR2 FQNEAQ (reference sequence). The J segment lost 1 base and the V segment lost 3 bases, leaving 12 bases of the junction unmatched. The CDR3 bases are TGTGCCAGCAGCTTTTCCGTTGGGACAGGGGTACGTTCTGGAAACACCATATATTTT. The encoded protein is CASSFSVGTGVRSGNTIYF.

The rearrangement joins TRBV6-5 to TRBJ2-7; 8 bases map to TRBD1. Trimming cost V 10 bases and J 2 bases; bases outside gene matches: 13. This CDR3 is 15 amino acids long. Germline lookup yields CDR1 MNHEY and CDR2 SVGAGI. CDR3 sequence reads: CATSDQTGEAYEQYF. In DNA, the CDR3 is TGTGCCACCTCTGACCAGACAGGGGAAGCCTACGAGCAGTACTTC.